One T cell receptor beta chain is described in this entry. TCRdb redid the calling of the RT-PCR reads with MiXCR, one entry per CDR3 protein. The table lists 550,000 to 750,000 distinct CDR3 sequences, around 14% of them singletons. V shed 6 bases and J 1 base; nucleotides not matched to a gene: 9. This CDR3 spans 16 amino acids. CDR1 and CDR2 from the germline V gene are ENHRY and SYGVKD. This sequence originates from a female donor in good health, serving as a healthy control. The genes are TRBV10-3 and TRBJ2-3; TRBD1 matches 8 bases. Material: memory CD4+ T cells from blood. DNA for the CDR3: TGTGCCATCAGCACGACCGAGACAGGGGGCACAGATACGCAGTATTTT. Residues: CAISTTETGGTDTQYF.